This record covers a single TCR beta chain. Its antigen is unknown. The conserved closing phenylalanine or tryptophan is absent in this CDR3, likely reflecting a read error. Because the CDR3's place on the DNA is in doubt, the DNA is left out and the CDR3 is given as listed by TCRdb. TCRdb reprocessed the multiplex PCR reads with MiXCR, giving one entry per CDR3 protein. Among around 250,000 distinct CDR3 sequences, around 35% were seen once, and the ten largest hold 3% to 4%. The record originates from a study of breast tumors, draining lymph nodes, adjacent tissues. CDR1 and CDR2 (germline): SGDLS, YYNGEE. The CDR3 numbers 9 amino acids, ends counted. Samples came from axillary lymph nodes draining the breast cancer. Whole-study findings and limits: The data were judged consistent with most tumor T cells coming from lymph node and expanding in tumor. Tumor TCR diversity was below lymph nodes but above nontumor tissue. Compared with basal-like, luminal-like tumors shared significantly more repertoire with nontumor tissue.

The chain couples TRBV9 to TRBJ2-6. The TCR originated in a female donor with breast cancer. Some clones in this sample may be carry-over from other donors' samples. What was sequenced was axillary lymph node tissue. CDR3 residues: CASSIRPTS.